This T cell receptor beta chain was sequenced in a study of cytomegalovirus exposure and HLA in healthy donors (dated by TCRdb to the late 2010s). For the wider study: An earlier analysis of approximately 640 of the donors reported about 290 Gb of sequence data and 117 million unique TCR beta sequences from 150 million to 200 million T cells. Across approximately 420 genotyped donors of the cohort, an average of about 250,000 unique TCR beta nucleotide sequences per donor were sequenced, and approximately 17% of those sequences were non-productive. A later analysis re-examined previously published TCR beta repertoires from around 670 donors and added high-resolution HLA genotyping to investigate patterns of TCR occurrence. The study profiled the T cell repertoires of fewer than 850 subjects by immunosequencing and related them to cytomegalovirus serostatus. In a later genetic analysis, genome-wide SNP genotypes for about 55% of the roughly 700 donors were used, and that subset was treated as a discovery cohort. Because of strong linkage in the cohort, 4 to 6 DR-DQ haplotypes were treated as single units for association and clustering. To decide whether each TCR beta V gene segment behaved as functional or pseudogenic, an earlier analysis of nearly 600 of the donors relied on high-throughput TCR beta sequencing. The study aimed to test whether cataloging public T cell receptors could reveal signatures of past pathogen exposure. In addition to the first cohort of roughly 700 subjects, a separate validation cohort of approximately 130 different subjects was used. All discovery cohort repertoires had been generated on a single sequencing platform. Typing coverage differed by locus: A, B, C, DRB1 and DQB1 were typed in about 629-640 donors, DQA1 in 500 to 550, DPA1 in 606, and DPB1 in around 440. Roughly 300 gigabases of sequencing data and 70 million to 95 million unique TCR sequences made up an early release that covered over 550 HLA-typed donors. Rather than using new phenotypic data, the later analysis identified candidate immune exposures from TCR beta sequences and from how often those sequences occurred across donors. Among the roughly 400 genotyped donors, around 81% belonged to the genetic ancestry cluster associated with self-reported Caucasian donors. Both class I and class II loci were covered by HLA typing, at four-digit resolution. To predict cytomegalovirus infection status, the study brought together high-throughput TCR immunosequencing, statistical association of individual TCRs with disease status, and machine learning. Donor age, sex, ethnicity and CMV serostatus were collected together with the repertoire data. General study outcomes and caveats: Because HLA typing was missing for some donors at each locus, association tests included only the typed subset. In the study, about 150 TCR beta chains were listed as associated with cytomegalovirus. In a later genetic analysis, a missense DCLRE1C variant was associated with V-gene and J-gene trimming of TCR beta chains, and the association was replicated in an independent cohort. Because counts were too low, about 18 rarely observed V segments, including chromosome 9 orphons, were excluded from the earlier analysis of around 640 of the donors. According to a later analysis, TCR association rates differed among HLA loci, with DRB1 alleles showing the most associated TCRs and HLA-C alleles showing the fewest. The cohort was sequenced for TCR beta chains only, and without alpha or paired-chain data the features that could be detected were limited. Most CMV-associated TCR beta chains appeared to be HLA-restricted in a later analysis, and the HLA associations seemed to be driven largely by CMV exposure. A later genetic analysis reported fewer N-insertions in productive TCRs among donors in an Asian-associated ancestry cluster than the roughly 700-donor mean. An earlier analysis of approximately 500 of the donors showed that most TCR beta V segments appeared in productive rearrangements either about 87% or about 30% of the time, which broadly matched IMGT annotations. Assigning TCR associations to individual alleles was difficult when HLA alleles, especially DR and DQ, strongly co-occurred. Cytomegalovirus status was reported to be diagnosed by the classifier with high specificity and sensitivity in both the original and validation cohorts. A later analysis associated 15,000 to 20,000 TCR beta sequences with specific HLA alleles at a false discovery rate of 0.05. Some IMGT-functional V segments, including TRBV6-2 and TRBV6-3, could not be distinguished by the 87-base-pair reads and were therefore excluded. A further reported finding was that TCR beta sequences accurately predicted the HLA-A and HLA-B alleles for most subjects in the first cohort. It was suggested by the authors that the approach could potentially be generalized to other disease states and immunological phenotypes. For the cohort, immune exposure information was limited to CMV serostatus. Presence/absence analyses assumed roughly uniform sequencing depth across donors, an assumption that may not hold. According to a later analysis, parvovirus B19, influenza, CMV and Epstein-Barr virus appeared linked to several top co-occurrence clusters. Three of the identified cytomegalovirus-associated TCR beta chains were confirmed in vitro to be specific for cytomegalovirus antigens. In a later analysis, HLA-associated TCR beta chains were found to be more clonally expanded and to have lower generation probabilities than equally common non-associated chains. A cluster of highly shared sequence variants was judged likely to be a technical artifact of the sequencing pipeline. Linkage disequilibrium might explain the correlated functional status among segregating V segments, but an unknown experimental factor could not be ruled out. Most TCR sequences were seen in very few donors, while some public TCRs were found in many individuals.

The library was made by the immunoSEQ multiplex PCR assay. For the multiplex PCR, a mixture combining 60 forward primers for TCR Vbeta segments and 13 reverse primers for TCR Jbeta segments was used. The CDR3 region of rearranged TCR beta genes was amplified from genomic DNA by a multiplex PCR assay. The amplified TCR beta libraries were sequenced on the Illumina HiSeq System as 87-base-pair reads. The original methods were these. In a later analysis, tens of millions of unique TCR beta chains were counted across the approximately 640 repertoires, and approximately 11 million of these chains were shared by at least two donors. To remove PCR and sequencing errors, raw reads were error-corrected and collapsed into unique sequences using a nearest-neighbor algorithm that merged closely related sequences. CDR3 sequences were aligned to IMGT reference sequences to assign V, D and J gene segments. For a sequence to be retained, at least a six-nucleotide match to both a V gene segment and a J gene segment was required. A rearrangement counted as productive if the CDR3 had no stop codons and remained in frame with V and J, and every other rearrangement counted as non-productive. Following IMGT convention, CDR3 was defined as the stretch from the second conserved V-encoded cysteine to the conserved J-encoded phenylalanine. The earlier analysis of some 600 of the donors excluded sequences that lacked an unambiguous match to a single V gene segment. In an earlier analysis of 587 of the donors, a V segment was called functional when productive rearrangements were above 56.7%, and segregating when the standard deviation between donors exceeded 5%. To diagnose cytomegalovirus status from the catalog of TCR beta chain sequences, a statistical classification framework was built. A later analysis assigned V and J genes by comparing TCR nucleotide sequences with IMGT/GENE-DB human TR gene sequences. In a later analysis, CDR3 sequences and most-parsimonious VDJ recombination scenarios were assigned using the TCRdist pipeline. In a later analysis, each TCR beta chain was defined by its CDR3 amino acid sequence together with its V-gene family, and reads without a unique V-gene family were excluded. To address suspected cross-contamination and a sequencing artifact, a later analysis removed around 590 highly shared, low-generation-probability nucleotide sequences. In a later analysis, a clonal expansion index for each public chain was calculated from normalized within-repertoire ranks of inferred template counts. Generation probabilities in a later analysis came from a VDJ recombination model fitted to out-of-frame rearrangements, and those results were checked against IGoR. In a later analysis, TCR-TCR, TCR-HLA and TCR-CMV co-occurrence was scored with hypergeometric tests, and a repertoire-size bias correction was applied to TCR pairs. False discovery rates were estimated in a later analysis by permuting HLA or CMV assignments 20 times. In a later analysis, co-occurring TCRs were grouped with DBSCAN, and TCRdist sequence similarity was added when clustering was performed within HLA-allele-positive subsets. Repertoires with fewer than 30,000 or more than 120,000 public chains, plus five repertoires with anomalous nucleotide sharing, were excluded from co-occurrence clustering. TCRdb took this table from immuneACCESS and kept in-frame rearrangements with V and J called. Such tables lack part of the clones; where checked against another copy, unresolved V genes explain under half of the gap, and the rest is unexplained. The V and J calls and the clone size are those of that table, but D and trimming were determined from the DNA. Across this sample there are some 98,000 clones, with around 77% seen only once. The ten largest make up over 6% of the sample.

In the case of this clone: Its antigen has not been determined. At one end the junction does not follow the germline gene, possibly because of a read error.

From the cysteine up to the phenylalanine, the CDR3 has a length of 12 residues. This entry keeps only the CDR3 DNA: 36 bases, framed from base 1. Taken from the germline V gene, the CDR1 and CDR2 loops are SGHAT and FQNNGV. In total, more than 500 healthy bone marrow donors made up the cohort. All cohort members were sampled while nominally healthy, although unrecorded immune exposures were likely present. The donor tested CMV seronegative and was one of the 352 seronegative cohort members. Every donor gave a peripheral blood sample, and the peripheral blood mononuclear cells from that sample were used for TCR beta sequencing. The Qiagen DNeasy Blood Extraction Kit was used to extract genomic DNA from the blood cell samples.

The chain is assembled from TRBV11-2 and TRBJ1-6; TRBD1 is a possible D gene, resting on 5 matching bases. The sequence derives from a female donor in good health and CMV-seronegative. Specimen: PBMCs. The CDR3 amino acid sequence is: CASSLGSGRAAF. Here is the DNA: TGTGCCAGCAGCTTAGGAAGTGGCAGGGCGGCCTTT.